What follows is one T cell receptor (beta chain) and its context. The antigen remains undetermined. This sample stems from a study of OX40 agonist ivuxolimab in advanced cancers. Whole-study results and caveats: At 0.1 to 3.0 mg/kg and by week 6, CD4+ and CD8+ T cells in the blood had expanded clonally.

Clones were sequenced by immunoSEQ multiplex PCR, and TCRdb holds only the in-frame ones, with some missing. The top ten clones hold under 1.5% of a sample with around 64,000 clones, 70% to 90% of them seen once. The CDR3 spans 14 residues. This receptor was taken from an adult with an advanced solid tumor such as melanoma, head and neck, liver or kidney cancer. The V and J genes are TRBV21-1 and TRBJ2-7; whether TRBD1, the table's D call, matches the DNA was not checked. TRBV21-1 is reported as a pseudogene. The input for sequencing was CD4+ or CD8+ T cells sorted from blood, taken in a trial of the OX40 agonist ivuxolimab. The CDR3 here is CASSKEDRGNEQYF. The CDR3 DNA follows: TGTGCCAGCAGCAAAGAGGATAGGGGAAACGAGCAGTACTTC.